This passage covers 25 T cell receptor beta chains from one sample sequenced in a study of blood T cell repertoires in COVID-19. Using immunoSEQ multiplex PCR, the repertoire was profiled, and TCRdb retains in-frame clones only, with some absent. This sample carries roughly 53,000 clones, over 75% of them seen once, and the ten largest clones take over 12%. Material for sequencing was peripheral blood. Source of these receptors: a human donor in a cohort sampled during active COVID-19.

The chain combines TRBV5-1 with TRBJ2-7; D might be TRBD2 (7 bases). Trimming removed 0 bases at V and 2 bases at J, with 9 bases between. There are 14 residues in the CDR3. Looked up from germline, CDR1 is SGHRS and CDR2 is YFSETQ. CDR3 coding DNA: TGCGCCAGCAGCTTGGGCGGGGGCACCTACGAGCAGTACTTC. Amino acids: CASSLGGGTYEQYF.

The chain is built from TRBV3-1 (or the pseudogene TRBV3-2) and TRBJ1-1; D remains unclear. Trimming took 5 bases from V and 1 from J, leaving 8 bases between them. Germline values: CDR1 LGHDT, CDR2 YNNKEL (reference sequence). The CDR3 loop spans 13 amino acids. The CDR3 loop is CASSFTTNTEAFF. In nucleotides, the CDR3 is TGTGCCAGCAGCTTTACAACGAACACTGAAGCTTTCTTT.

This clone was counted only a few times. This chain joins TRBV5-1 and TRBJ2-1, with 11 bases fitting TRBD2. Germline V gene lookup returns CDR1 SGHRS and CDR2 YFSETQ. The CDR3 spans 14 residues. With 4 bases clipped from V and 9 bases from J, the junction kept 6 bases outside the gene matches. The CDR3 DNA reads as TGCGCCAGCAGCGTCGGGACTAGCGGTGGTGAGCAGTTCTTC. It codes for CASSVGTSGGEQFF.

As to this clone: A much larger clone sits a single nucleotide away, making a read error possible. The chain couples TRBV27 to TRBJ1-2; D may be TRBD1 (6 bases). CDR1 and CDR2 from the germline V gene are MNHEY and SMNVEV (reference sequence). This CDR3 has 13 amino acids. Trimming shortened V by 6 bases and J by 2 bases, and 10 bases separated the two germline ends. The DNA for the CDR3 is TGTGCCAGCAGACCGACAGGAAACTATGGCTACACCTTC. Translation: CASRPTGNYGYTF.

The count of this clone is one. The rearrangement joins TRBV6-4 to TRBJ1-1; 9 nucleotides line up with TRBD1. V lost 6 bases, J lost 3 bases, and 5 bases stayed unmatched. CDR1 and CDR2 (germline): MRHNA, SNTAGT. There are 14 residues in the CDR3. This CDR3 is CASSVQGADTEAFF. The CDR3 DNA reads TGTGCCAGCAGCGTACAGGGGGCGGACACTGAAGCTTTCTTT.

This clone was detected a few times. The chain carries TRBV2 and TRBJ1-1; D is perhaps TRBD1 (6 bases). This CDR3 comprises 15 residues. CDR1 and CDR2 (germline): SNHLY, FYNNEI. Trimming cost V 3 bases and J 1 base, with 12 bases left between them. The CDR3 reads CASSEMGGRNTEAFF. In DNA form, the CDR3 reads TGTGCCAGCAGTGAGATGGGGGGGCGGAACACTGAAGCTTTCTTT.

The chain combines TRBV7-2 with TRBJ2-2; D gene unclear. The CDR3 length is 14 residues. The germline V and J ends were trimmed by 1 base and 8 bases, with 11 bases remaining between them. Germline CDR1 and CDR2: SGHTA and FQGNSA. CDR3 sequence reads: CASSLDASRGELFF. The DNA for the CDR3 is TGTGCCAGCAGCTTAGACGCGAGCCGTGGGGAGCTGTTTTTT.

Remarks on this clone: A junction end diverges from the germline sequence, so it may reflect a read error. DNA of the CDR3: TGTGCCAACAGCAGACAGGGGGGCTACACCTTC. Translating it yields CANSRQGGYTF. The rearrangement joins TRBV3-1 (or the pseudogene TRBV3-2) to TRBJ1-2; TRBD1 matches at 8 bases. CDR1 LGHDT and CDR2 YNNKEL come from the germline V gene (reference sequence). The CDR3 covers 11 residues.

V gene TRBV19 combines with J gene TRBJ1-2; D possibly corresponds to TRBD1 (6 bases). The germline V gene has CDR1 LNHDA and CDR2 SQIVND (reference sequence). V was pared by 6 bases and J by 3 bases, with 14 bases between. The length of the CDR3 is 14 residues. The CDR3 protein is CASRPAGADYGYTF. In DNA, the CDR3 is TGTGCCAGTAGGCCGGCGGGGGCAGACTATGGCTACACCTTC.

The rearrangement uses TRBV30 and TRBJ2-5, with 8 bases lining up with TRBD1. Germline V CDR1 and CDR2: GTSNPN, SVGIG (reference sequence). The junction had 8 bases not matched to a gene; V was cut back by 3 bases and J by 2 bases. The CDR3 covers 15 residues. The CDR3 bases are TGTGCCTGGAGGTACGGGACAGGACCACAAGAGACCCAGTACTTC. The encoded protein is CAWRYGTGPQETQYF.

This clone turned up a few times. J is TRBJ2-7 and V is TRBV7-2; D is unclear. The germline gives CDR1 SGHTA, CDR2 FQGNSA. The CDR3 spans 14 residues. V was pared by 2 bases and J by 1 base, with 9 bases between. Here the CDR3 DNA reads TGTGCCAGCAGCTTACACTACGGATCCTACGAGCAGTACTTC. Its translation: CASSLHYGSYEQYF.

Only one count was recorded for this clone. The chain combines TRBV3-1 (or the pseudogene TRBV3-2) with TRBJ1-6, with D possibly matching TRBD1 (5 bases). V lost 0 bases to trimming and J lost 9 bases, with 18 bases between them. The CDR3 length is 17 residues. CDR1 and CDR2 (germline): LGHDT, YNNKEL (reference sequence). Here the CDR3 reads CASSQDSFGTWGSPLHF. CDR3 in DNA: TGTGCCAGCAGCCAAGATTCGTTCGGGACTTGGGGTTCACCCCTCCACTTT.

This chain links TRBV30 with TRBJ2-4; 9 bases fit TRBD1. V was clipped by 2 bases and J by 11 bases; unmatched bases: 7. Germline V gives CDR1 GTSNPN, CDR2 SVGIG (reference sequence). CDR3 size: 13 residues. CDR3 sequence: CAWSIGQGKFQYF. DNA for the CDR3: TGTGCCTGGAGTATCGGACAGGGGAAGTTTCAGTACTTC.

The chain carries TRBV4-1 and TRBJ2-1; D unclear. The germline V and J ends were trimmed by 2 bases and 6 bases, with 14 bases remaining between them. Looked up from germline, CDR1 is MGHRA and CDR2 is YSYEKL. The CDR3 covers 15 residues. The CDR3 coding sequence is TGCGCCAGCAGCCAACGACCGCCCGCAGGCAATGAGCAGTTCTTC. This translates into CASSQRPPAGNEQFF.

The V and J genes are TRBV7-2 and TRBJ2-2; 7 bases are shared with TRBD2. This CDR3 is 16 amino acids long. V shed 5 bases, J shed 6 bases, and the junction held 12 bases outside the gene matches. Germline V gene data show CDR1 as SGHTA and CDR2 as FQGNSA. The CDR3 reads CASSPHSRESAGELFF. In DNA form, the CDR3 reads TGTGCCAGCAGCCCCCACTCGCGGGAGAGCGCCGGGGAGCTGTTTTTT.

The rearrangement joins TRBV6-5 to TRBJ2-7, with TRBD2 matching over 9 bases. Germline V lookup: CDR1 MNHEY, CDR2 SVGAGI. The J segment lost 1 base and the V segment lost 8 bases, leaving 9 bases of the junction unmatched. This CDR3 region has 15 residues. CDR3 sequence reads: CASGRGRAESYEQYF. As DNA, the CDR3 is TGTGCCAGCGGGCGCGGGAGGGCGGAGTCCTACGAGCAGTACTTC.

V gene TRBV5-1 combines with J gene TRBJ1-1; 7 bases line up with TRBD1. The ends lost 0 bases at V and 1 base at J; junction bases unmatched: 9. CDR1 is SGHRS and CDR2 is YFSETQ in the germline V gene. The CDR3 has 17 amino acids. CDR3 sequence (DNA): TGCGCCAGCAGCTTGGCCGGGGGGGACAGAGAGAACACTGAAGCTTTCTTT. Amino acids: CASSLAGGDRENTEAFF. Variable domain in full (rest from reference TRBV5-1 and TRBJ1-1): KAGVTQTPRYLIKTRGQQVTLSCSPISGHRSVSWYQQTPGQGLQFLFEYFSETQRNKGNFPGRFSGRQFSNSRSEMNVSTLELGDSALYLCASSLAGGDRENTEAFFGQGTRLTVV.

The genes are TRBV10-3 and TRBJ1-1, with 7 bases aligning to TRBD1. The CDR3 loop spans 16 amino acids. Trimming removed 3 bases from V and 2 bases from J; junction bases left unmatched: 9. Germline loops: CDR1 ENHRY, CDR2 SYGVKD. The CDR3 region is CAISETWDSQNTEAFF. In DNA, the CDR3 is TGTGCCATCAGTGAAACCTGGGACAGTCAAAACACTGAAGCTTTCTTT.

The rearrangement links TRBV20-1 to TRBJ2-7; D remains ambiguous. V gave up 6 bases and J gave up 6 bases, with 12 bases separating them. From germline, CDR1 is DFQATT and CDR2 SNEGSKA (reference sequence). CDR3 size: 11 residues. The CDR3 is CSASPMSEQYF. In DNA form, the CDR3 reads TGCAGTGCCTCTCCTATGAGCGAGCAGTACTTC.

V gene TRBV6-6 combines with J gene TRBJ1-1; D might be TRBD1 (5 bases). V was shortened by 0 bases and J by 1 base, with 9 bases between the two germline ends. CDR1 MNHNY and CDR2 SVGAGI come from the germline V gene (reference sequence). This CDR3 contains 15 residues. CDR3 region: CASSYSWTPNTEAFF. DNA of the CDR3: TGTGCCAGCAGTTACTCGTGGACACCGAACACTGAAGCTTTCTTT.

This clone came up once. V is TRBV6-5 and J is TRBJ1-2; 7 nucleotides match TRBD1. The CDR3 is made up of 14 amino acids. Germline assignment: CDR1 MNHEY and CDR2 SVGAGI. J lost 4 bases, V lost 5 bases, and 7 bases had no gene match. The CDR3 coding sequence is TGTGCCAGCAGTAGGGACAGCGCTAGCTATGGCTACACCTTC. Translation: CASSRDSASYGYTF.

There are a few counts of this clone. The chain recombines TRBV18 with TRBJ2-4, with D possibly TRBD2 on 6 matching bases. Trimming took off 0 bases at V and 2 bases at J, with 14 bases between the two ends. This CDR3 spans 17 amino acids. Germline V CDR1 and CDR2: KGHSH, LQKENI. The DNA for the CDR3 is TGTGCCAGCTCACCACCGAGTACTAGCAAGTCCAAAAACATTCAGTACTTC. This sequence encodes CASSPPSTSKSKNIQYF.

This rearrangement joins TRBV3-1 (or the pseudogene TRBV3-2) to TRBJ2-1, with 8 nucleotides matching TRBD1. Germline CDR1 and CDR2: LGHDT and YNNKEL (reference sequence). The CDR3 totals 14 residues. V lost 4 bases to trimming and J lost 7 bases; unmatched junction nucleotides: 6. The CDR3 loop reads CASSPRTGGNEQFF. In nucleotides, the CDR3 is TGTGCCAGCAGCCCCCGTACAGGGGGTAATGAGCAGTTCTTC.

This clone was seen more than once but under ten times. The CDR3 here is CASTSGNTIYF. CDR3 nucleotide sequence: TGTGCCAGCACTTCTGGAAACACCATATATTTT. This chain connects TRBV25-1 to TRBJ1-3; no clear D gene. Trimming cost V 7 bases and J 1 base, with 2 bases left between them. The CDR3 covers 11 residues. Germline assignment: CDR1 MGHDK and CDR2 SYGVNS.

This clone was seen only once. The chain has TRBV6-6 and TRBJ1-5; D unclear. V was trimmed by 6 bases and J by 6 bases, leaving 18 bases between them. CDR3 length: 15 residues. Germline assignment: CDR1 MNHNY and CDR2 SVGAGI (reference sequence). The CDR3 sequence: CASSKGFEGGQPQHF. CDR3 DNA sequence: TGTGCCAGCAGCAAAGGGTTCGAGGGAGGTCAGCCCCAGCATTTT.